These 4 T cell receptor beta chains came from one sample sequenced in a study of cytomegalovirus exposure and HLA in healthy donors. This PCR relied on a set of 60 Vbeta primers and 13 Jbeta primers. Sequencing was performed with immunoSEQ multiplex PCR; in TCRdb, only in-frame clones are kept and a portion is missing. The sample features about 160,000 clones, with roughly 1.3% in its top ten. The sample was PBMCs. The receptors shown here come from a woman aged 55-70 years in good health and CMV-seronegative.

This chain connects TRBV18 to TRBJ2-7, with a weak D call TRBD2 (5 bases). Germline V gene sequence: CDR1 KGHSH, CDR2 LQKENI. CDR3 length: 14 residues. V dropped 4 bases and J dropped 4 bases, with 14 bases sitting between them. The CDR3 loop is CASSQQRATYEQYF. DNA of the CDR3: TGTGCCAGCTCACAACAGAGGGCTACTTACGAGCAGTACTTC. The whole variable domain, remainder taken from reference TRBV18 and TRBJ2-7, is NAGVMQNPRHLVRRRGQEARLRCSPMKGHSHVYWYRQLPEEGLKFMVYLQKENIIDESGMPKERFSAEFPKEGPSILRIQQVVRGDSAAYFCASSQQRATYEQYFGPGTRLTVT.

This sequence joins TRBV28 and TRBJ1-5, with 7 positions matching TRBD1. Germline V gene lookup returns CDR1 MDHEN and CDR2 SYDVKM. The length of the CDR3 is 18 residues. J lost 0 bases, V lost 5 bases, and 13 bases had no gene match. CDR3 protein: CASSSMGQNLYSNQPQHF. CDR3 nucleotide sequence: TGTGCCAGCAGTAGTATGGGACAGAATCTTTATAGCAATCAGCCCCAGCATTTT.

Note on this clone: Other DNA sequences from this sample encode an identical CDR3 as well. The rearrangement uses TRBV2 and TRBJ2-2; 8 bases line up with TRBD1. J gave up 4 bases and V 4 bases, and 2 bases lay outside the gene matches. CDR1 and CDR2 from the germline V gene are SNHLY and FYNNEI. This CDR3 spans 14 amino acids. The DNA of the CDR3 is TGTGCCAGCAGTGTAGACAGGGGCACCGGGGAGCTGTTTTTT. Protein product: CASSVDRGTGELFF.

This chain connects TRBV11-2 to TRBJ2-1, with 8 bases identical to TRBD2. V was pared by 2 bases and J by 15 bases, with 9 bases of the junction left unmatched. The CDR3 is 13 residues long. Germline CDR1 SGHAT, CDR2 FQNNGV. In DNA, the CDR3 is TGTGCCAGCAGCTTATATAGAGCGGGAGTGAGGTTCTTC. Its translation is CASSLYRAGVRFF.